These T cell receptor beta chains were read from a single sample in a study of CD8 T cells in ankylosing spondylitis. MiXCR, run by TCRdb on the 5' RACE reads, gives a single entry per CDR3 protein. The top ten hold 25% to 35% of the sample, which has 150,000 to 200,000 distinct CDR3 sequences, around 10% seen once. Source material: blood, either unsorted or a sorted T cell fraction (not recorded which). The source of these receptors is a male donor with ankylosing spondylitis or in good health (not recorded which). The CDR3 runs from the conserved cysteine through the conserved F or W. D genes are given only for firm matches. Rows may omit the clone size; those that give it use once, few, many or a size class.

D	J	size	V	DNA	CDR3
TRBD1	TRBJ2-3	few	TRBV19	TGTGCCAGTAGTGCGACAGGGCGGACAGATACGCAGTATTTT	CASSATGRTDTQYF
NA	TRBJ2-5	few	TRBV7-6	TGTGCCAGCAGCTTAGTTGATGGCAGAAAAGAGACCCAGTACTTC	CASSLVDGRKETQYF
NA	TRBJ2-2	NA	TRBV12-3/TRBV12-4	TGTGCCAGCAAGGCCGACACCGGGGAGCTGTTTTTT	CASKADTGELFF
NA	TRBJ2-7	many	TRBV4-1	TGCGCCAGCAGCCAGGCCGGGAGCCTGGGGTACGAGCAGTACTTC	CASSQAGSLGYEQYF
TRBD2	TRBJ2-1	many	TRBV10-3	TGTGCCATCAGTGAGGCCGGGACTAGCGGGAGGAGTTTTAAGGGGAATGAGCAGTTCTTC	CAISEAGTSGRSFKGNEQFF
NA	TRBJ2-5	many	TRBV11-2	TGTGCCAGCAGCTTAGAACCCGATCTCCAGGGCCAGTACTTC	CASSLEPDLQGQYF
TRBD2	TRBJ2-5	NA	TRBV3-1	TGTGCCAGCAGCCAAGTACTAGCGGGAGGGGGCGGAGAGACCCAGTACTTC	CASSQVLAGGGGETQYF
NA	TRBJ2-3	many	TRBV10-3	TGTGCCATCAGTGACCCGGGGGGCAATGGAGATACGCAGTATTTT	CAISDPGGNGDTQYF
NA	TRBJ1-1	NA	TRBV3-1	TGTGCCAGCAGCCAAGATTTAGAGGGAGCTTTCTTT	CASSQDLEGAFF
NA	TRBJ2-2	many	TRBV11-2	TGTGCCAGCAGCTTAGATTGGTGGGAGCTGTTTTTT	CASSLDWWELFF
TRBD1	TRBJ2-5	many	TRBV5-1	TGCGCCAGCAGCTTGGACAGGGGAAAAGAGACCCAGTACTTC	CASSLDRGKETQYF
NA	TRBJ2-3	NA	TRBV12-3/TRBV12-4	TGTGCCAGCAGTTTGAGCGGTGCCGGGGTAGATACGCAGTATTTT	CASSLSGAGVDTQYF
TRBD1	TRBJ1-5	few	TRBV5-6	TGTGCCAGCAGCGCTTCCCGGACAGGGATTCTTATGCCGCCCCAGCATTTT	CASSASRTGILMPPQHF
NA	TRBJ1-3	many	TRBV6-1	TGTGCCAGCACCGAGGTTTTGAGCTCTGGAAACACCATATATTTT	CASTEVLSSGNTIYF
TRBD1	TRBJ2-6	many	TRBV14	TGTGCCAGCAGCTTCGGGACAGCCCCTGGGGCCAACGTCCTGACTTTC	CASSFGTAPGANVLTF
NA	TRBJ2-1	many	TRBV11-2	TGTGCCAGCAGCTTAGTCGGGACCCATTACAATGAGCAGTTCTTC	CASSLVGTHYNEQFF
NA	TRBJ2-3	many	TRBV11-2	TGTGCCAGCAGCTTAGCGCCCGGGGGCGCGGGACCGCAGTATTTT	CASSLAPGGAGPQYF
NA	TRBJ1-2	many	TRBV29-1	TGCAGCGTTGTTGGGCCGGACAAGGGCTATGGCTACACCTTC	CSVVGPDKGYGYTF
TRBD2	TRBJ2-1	few	TRBV4-1	TGCGCCAGCAGCCAAGCGGGGGGACTAGCGGGATACAATGAGCAGTTCTTC	CASSQAGGLAGYNEQFF
NA	TRBJ1-5	few	TRBV28	TGTGCCAGCAGTTTAAGGGGACTTAGCAATCAGCCCCAGCATTTT	CASSLRGLSNQPQHF
NA	TRBJ2-7	many	TRBV27	TGTGCCAGCAGTTTCTTCCCGAGGCGGGACGGGGCGGACGAGCAGTACTTC	CASSFFPRRDGADEQYF
NA	TRBJ2-7	many	TRBV27	TGTGCCAGCAGTTTTAATGCGGCAGCAGGACTCTTGGAAACCTACGAGCAGTACTTC	CASSFNAAAGLLETYEQYF
TRBD1	TRBJ2-1	many	TRBV7-2	TGTGCCAGCAGCCTCCGGACAGGGGGCGTGAATGAGCAGTTCTTC	CASSLRTGGVNEQFF
TRBD1	TRBJ2-5	many	TRBV29-1	TGCAGCGTTGATATACAGGGGGAGACCCAGTACTTC	CSVDIQGETQYF
TRBD1	TRBJ1-2	many	TRBV28	TGTGCCGCAAGGCGGACAGGGGGTGGCTACACCTTC	CAARRTGGGYTF
TRBD1	TRBJ2-1	few	TRBV12-3/TRBV12-4	TGTGCCAGCAGTTCGAGACAGGGCATACAACCTGAGCAGTTCTTC	CASSSRQGIQPEQFF
TRBD2	TRBJ2-1	NA	TRBV20-1	TGCAGTGCTACTTCCGGACTAGCGGGGGGCGAGTACAATGAGCAGTTCTTC	CSATSGLAGGEYNEQFF
NA	TRBJ2-3	few	TRBV20-1	TGCAGTACCTTTACCCCAGCCAGCACAGATACGCAGTATTTT	CSTFTPASTDTQYF
NA	TRBJ1-4	few	TRBV11-2	TGTGCCAGCAGCTTAGTTCGCAGGGTCCTTAGTGAAAAACTGTTTTTT	CASSLVRRVLSEKLFF
TRBD1	TRBJ2-2	NA	TRBV24-1	TGTGCCACCAGTGACCACAGGGGGCAGGGCGCCGGGGAGCTGTTTTTT	CATSDHRGQGAGELFF
NA	TRBJ1-1	NA	TRBV6-5	TGTGCCAGCAGTTACGAAACCACGAACACTGAAGCTTTCTTT	CASSYETTNTEAFF
TRBD2	TRBJ2-3	many	TRBV3-1	TGTGCCAGCCAGCGGGAGGCAGATACGCAGTATTTT	CASQREADTQYF
NA	TRBJ2-2	NA	TRBV19	TGTGCCAGTAGCCTGCTAACGGGCACCGGGGAGCTGTTTTTT	CASSLLTGTGELFF
NA	TRBJ2-1	many	TRBV6-5	TGTGCCAGCAGTTCGGCCCAGACCTACAATGAGCAGTTCTTC	CASSSAQTYNEQFF
TRBD1	TRBJ1-5	many	TRBV28	TGTGCCAGCAGTTCGACAGGGGGCTTGGAGCCCCAGCATTTT	CASSSTGGLEPQHF
NA	TRBJ1-2	many	TRBV20-1	TGCAGTGCCCAAGACGACAGGAACTATGGCTACACCTTC	CSAQDDRNYGYTF
TRBD1	TRBJ2-5	NA	TRBV7-8	TGTGCCAGCAGCTTTACAGACAGGGTCCAAGAGACCCAGTACTTC	CASSFTDRVQETQYF
TRBD1	TRBJ1-6	NA	TRBV7-9	TGTGCCAGCAGCTCCGAGACAGGGGAGAATTCACCCCTCCACTTT	CASSSETGENSPLHF
TRBD2	TRBJ2-3	many	TRBV6-4	TGTGCCAGCAGTGATTCTAGCGGGAGGACAGATACGCAGTATTTT	CASSDSSGRTDTQYF
TRBD1	TRBJ1-2	few	TRBV5-6	TGTGCCAGCAGCTACGACAGGGCGAGTGGCTATGGCTACACCTTC	CASSYDRASGYGYTF
NA	TRBJ2-3	many	TRBV5-1	TGCGCCAGCAGCTTGGAGGGCAGAACTAGCACAGATACGCAGTATTTT	CASSLEGRTSTDTQYF
TRBD2	TRBJ2-5	NA	TRBV7-6	TGTGCCAGCAGCTTAGTCGGCGGGAGTGAGACCCAGTACTTC	CASSLVGGSETQYF
NA	TRBJ2-1	many	TRBV28	TGTGCCAGCAGCCCCCCAGGCGCCGGGTACAATGAGCAGTTCTTC	CASSPPGAGYNEQFF
TRBD1	TRBJ1-6	many	TRBV13	TGTGCCAGCACCGTCCGAGGGGGCAATTCACCCCTCCACTTT	CASTVRGGNSPLHF
TRBD1	TRBJ1-5	many	TRBV27	TGTGCCAGCAGATACTCTTCAGGGGGACCCCAGCATTTT	CASRYSSGGPQHF
NA	TRBJ1-1	NA	TRBV10-3	TGTGCCATCAGGAACCCCCACAGGGACTCTGGGAACACTGAAGCTTTCTTT	CAIRNPHRDSGNTEAFF
TRBD2	TRBJ2-3	few	TRBV20-1	TGCAGTGCTAGAGAATCCCTAGCGGGAGCAGGAGATACGCAGTATTTT	CSARESLAGAGDTQYF
NA	TRBJ1-1	many	TRBV5-1	TGCGCCAGCAGCTTGGGACAACAGAACACTGAAGCTTTCTTT	CASSLGQQNTEAFF
NA	TRBJ2-1	few	TRBV5-1	TGCGCCAGCAGCTTGCTTTTCCGGCGAGGCTCCTACAATGAGCAGTTCTTC	CASSLLFRRGSYNEQFF
NA	TRBJ2-1	many	TRBV10-1	TGCCTGGGAAAAAGGGGTTTCTACAATGAGCAGTTCTTC	CLGKRGFYNEQFF
NA	TRBJ1-6	NA	TRBV27	TGTGCCAGCAGTTTTTCGGCCCTTCCTAATTCACCCCTCCACTTT	CASSFSALPNSPLHF
NA	TRBJ1-1	few	TRBV19	TGTGCCAGTAGTAGGCGCCAGTTGAACACTGAAGCTTTCTTT	CASSRRQLNTEAFF
TRBD1	TRBJ1-2	many	TRBV5-1	TGCGCCAGCAGCTTACAGGGGGACTATGGCTACACCTTC	CASSLQGDYGYTF
NA	TRBJ1-1	few	TRBV5-1	TGCGCCAGCAGCTTGGGAGCATTTCTGAACACTGAAGCTTTCTTT	CASSLGAFLNTEAFF
TRBD1	TRBJ1-2	many	TRBV6-5	TGTGCCAGCAGTTACCGCCGGGACAGGGGTTCAGGCGGCTACACCTTC	CASSYRRDRGSGGYTF